The source of this T cell receptor beta chain is a study of shared clonotypes between healthy human individuals. Findings of the study overall: What naive subsets generally showed was a larger estimated richness than memory subsets showed.

Regarding this clone: Its antigen remains unknown. The same CDR3 arises from other DNA sequences in this sample as well.

Into CD45RA+ naive and CD45RA-negative memory subsets, the CD4+ cells were split. Data came from immunoSEQ multiplex PCR; TCRdb stores just in-frame clones and leaves some out. The table has fewer than 3 million clones, about 90% seen once. Trimming removed 1 base from V and 2 bases from J; junction bases left unmatched: 2. There are 14 residues in the CDR3. Germline values: CDR1 SGHAT, CDR2 FQNNGV. This sequence joins TRBV11-2 and TRBJ2-7; 7 positions match TRBD1. The sample taken for sequencing was naive CD4+ T cells from PBMCs. This sample's subset: CD45RA+ positively selected. This sequence was found in a young man in good health. Some clones in this sample may be carry-over from other donors' samples. The CDR3 protein is CASSLGTGPYEQYF. CDR3 coding DNA: TGTGCCAGCAGCTTAGGGACAGGACCCTACGAGCAGTACTTC.